This T cell receptor beta chain was documented in a study of OX40 agonist ivuxolimab in advanced cancers. Turning to the overall study: Ivuxolimab was an agonistic, fully human IgG2 monoclonal antibody directed against OX40 (CD134), a costimulatory receptor. Partial responses occurred in three dose-escalation patients, of whom one had hepatocellular carcinoma and two had cutaneous melanoma. In the dose-escalation cohort, 75% to 90% of patients were male, and the mean age was approximately 60 years with a range of 23 to 79. The paper reports the monotherapy dose-escalation portion (N of about 50 patients) of the phase I ivuxolimab trial. Prior anti-PD-1, anti-PD-L1 or anti-CTLA-4 therapy was permitted, and 30% to 50% of dose-escalation patients had received checkpoint inhibitors. Among the roughly 52 dose-escalation patients, about 19 had hepatocellular carcinoma, roughly 15 melanoma, 9 renal cell carcinoma and 9 head and neck cancer. The point of sequencing TCRbeta in the periphery was to test whether ivuxolimab changed TCR sequence diversity and drove clonal T-cell expansion. Intravenous ivuxolimab was administered to patients every 2 weeks at six dose levels: 0.01, 0.1, 0.3, 1.5, 3 and 10 mg/kg. The paper as a whole reports these results and caveats: In the 0.1-3.0 mg/kg groups, partial responders were among the patients with the lowest normalized peripheral clonal expansion, particularly in CD8+ T cells. After ivuxolimab, CD8+ T cells had more expanded clones than CD4+ T cells on average. The antigen specificity of the clonally expanded peripheral T cells was not determined. Clonal expansion of both CD4+ and CD8+ blood T cells was observed from baseline to week 6 at doses 0.1 to 3.0 mg/kg. Low levels of normalized T-cell clonal expansion were also seen in some patients who did not respond.

Genomic DNA was isolated from the sorted cells so that the TCRbeta CDR3 region could be sequenced. The immunoSEQ Assay was used for sequencing of TCRbeta CDR3 regions. Entries here come from immuneACCESS through TCRdb and include only in-frame sequences with V and J called. Some clones fail to appear in such tables; in the studies checked, an unresolved V gene covers under half of the shortfall, and the cause of the remainder is unknown. In all, the sample holds more than 35,000 clones, and around three quarters of those were seen once. Approximately 12% of the sample is taken by the ten largest. Notes on this clone: Its antigen target is currently unknown. Base qualities are not recorded, but no much larger clone differs from it by a single base.

Patients with autoimmune disease history or receiving systemic immunosuppression were excluded from the trial. Peripheral blood for TCR sequencing was collected from all dose cohorts at baseline, on cycle 4 day 1, and on cycle 7 day 1. Samples came from an open-label, multicenter, first-in-human phase I dose-escalation trial of ivuxolimab. The trial enrolled adults with locally advanced or metastatic head and neck squamous cell, hepatocellular, melanoma or renal cell carcinoma. CD4+ and CD8+ T cells were sorted separately from peripheral blood before TCR sequencing. From the germline V gene, CDR1 is ENHRY and CDR2 is SYGVKD. Measured from the cysteine to the phenylalanine, the CDR3 is 14 residues long. This entry keeps only the CDR3 DNA: 42 bases, framed from base 1. The junction shows trimming of 7 bases on V and 7 bases on J, and the gene matches do not reach 5 bases of it.

The receptor chain draws on TRBV10-3 and TRBJ2-1; 12 junctional bases match TRBD1. Specimen: CD4+ or CD8+ T cells sorted from blood, collected in a trial of the OX40 agonist ivuxolimab. This receptor was taken from an adult with an advanced solid tumor such as melanoma, head and neck, liver or kidney cancer. The nucleotides are TGTGCCATCATGACGGGACAGGGGGCAAATGAGCAGTTCTTC. This encodes CAIMTGQGANEQFF.